The present TCR beta chain was sequenced within a study of T cell changes during pregnancy in multiple sclerosis. Here immunoSEQ multiplex PCR was the method, and the copy in TCRdb shows in-frame clones only, minus some. The profile shows some 47,000 clones, approximately 96% of them singletons. The CDR3 totals 14 residues. Per the germline V gene, CDR1 is MGHRA and CDR2 is YSYEKL. V dropped 1 base and J dropped 4 bases, with 5 bases sitting between them. This sequence originates from a female donor with multiple sclerosis, enrolled in a pregnancy study. This chain connects TRBV4-1 to TRBJ1-6; D possibly corresponds to TRBD1 (5 bases). The sequencing here drew on peripheral blood, taken in the second trimester of pregnancy. Here the CDR3 DNA reads TGCGCCAGCAGCCAAGGACAGTATAATTCACCCCTCCACTTT. Its protein is CASSQGQYNSPLHF.